This T cell receptor (beta chain) comes out of a study of T cells in Graves' hyperthyroidism and ophthalmopathy. Trimming shortened V by 3 bases and J by 4 bases, and 15 bases separated the two germline ends. This CDR3 region has 15 residues. RNA transcripts yielded amplified TCR beta CDR3 regions. HTBI primers were used for first-round RT-PCR of the TCR CDR3. TCRdb called the multiplex PCR reads again in MiXCR, with one record for every CDR3 protein. The top ten clones hold approximately 6.8% of a sample with 660,000 or so distinct CDR3 sequences, just under 45% of them seen once. The sequence was collected from an adult man with Graves' disease, either hyperthyroidism or ophthalmopathy (not recorded which). Material for sequencing was peripheral blood or thyroid tissue (not recorded which). The chain joins TRBV7-1 to TRBJ2-5, with D perhaps matching TRBD1 (6 bases). TRBV7-1 is reported as an ORF; its role is uncertain. CDR3 coding DNA: TGTGCCAGCAGCTCCAGACAGGTTAGAGGAGAGACCCAGTACTTC. Protein product: CASSSRQVRGETQYF.